The 5 T cell receptor beta chains presented below share a single source sample, sequenced in a study of T cell responses to AZD1222 COVID-19 vaccine. The method was immunoSEQ multiplex PCR; TCRdb's version includes in-frame clones alone and lacks a portion of them. The table has 150,000 or so clones, less than 95% seen once. The source material was peripheral blood, sampled 28 days after the second AZD1222 dose. These receptors originate from an adult who received the AZD1222 COVID-19 vaccine.

The V call is TRBV14, the J call TRBJ1-3, with no clear D. This CDR3 has 16 residues. Germline-derived CDR1 and CDR2 are SGHDN and FVKESK. Trimming stripped 1 base from V and 0 bases from J, with 10 bases between. This CDR3 reads CASSQGRASSGNTIYF. The CDR3 DNA is TGTGCCAGCAGCCAAGGGAGGGCCAGCTCTGGAAACACCATATATTTT. The variable domain in full, completed from reference TRBV14 and TRBJ1-3, reads EAGVTQFPSHSVIEKGQTVTLRCDPISGHDNLYWYRRVMGKEIKFLLHFVKESKQDESGMPNNRFLAERTGGTYSTLKVQPAELEDSGVYFCASSQGRASSGNTIYFGEGSWLTVV.

Comment on this clone: At one end the junction does not follow the germline gene, possibly because of a read error. The chain recombines TRBV25-1 with TRBJ2-3; D may correspond to TRBD1 or TRBD2 (5 bases each). The CDR3 is 15 amino acids. Germline lookup yields CDR1 MGHDK and CDR2 SYGVNS. The CDR3 region has the DNA TGTGCCAGCAGTGGAGTGGGCAGGGAGAAGTATACCCAGTATTTT. It translates to CASSGVGREKYTQYF. The variable domain in full, completed from reference TRBV25-1 and TRBJ2-3, reads EADIYQTPRYLVIGTGKKITLECSQTMGHDKMYWYQQDPGMELHLIHYSYGVNSTEKGDLSSESTVSRIRTEHFPLTLESARPSHTSQYLCASSGVGREKYTQYFGPGTRLTVL.

J is TRBJ1-2 and V is TRBV28; D ambiguous. V was shortened by 2 bases and J by 2 bases, with 9 bases between the two germline ends. The CDR3 covers 14 residues. The germline gives CDR1 MDHEN, CDR2 SYDVKM. This chain's CDR3 is CASSLLLGNYGYTF. Written as DNA, the CDR3 is TGTGCCAGCAGTTTACTATTAGGGAACTATGGCTACACCTTC.

This clone was recorded a few times. The chain carries TRBV6-1 and TRBJ2-1; 7 nucleotides line up with TRBD1. Germline trimming cut 0 bases from V and 6 bases from J; bases unmatched to any gene: 5. This CDR3 is 15 amino acids long. The germline V gene has CDR1 MNHNS and CDR2 SASEGT. Written as DNA, the CDR3 is TGTGCCAGCAGTGAAGCGGTACAGGGGTTCAATGAGCAGTTCTTC. Its translation is CASSEAVQGFNEQFF.

The rearrangement links TRBV6-2 or TRBV6-3 to TRBJ1-1; no reliable D call. Between the trimmed V and J ends, which lost 3 bases and 6 bases, there was a span of 8 bases. The CDR3 sequence is 12 residues long. CDR1 and CDR2 (germline): MNHEY, SVGEGT. CDR3 amino acids: CASSYRTAEAFF. In nucleotides, the CDR3 is TGTGCCAGCAGTTATAGGACGGCTGAAGCTTTCTTT.